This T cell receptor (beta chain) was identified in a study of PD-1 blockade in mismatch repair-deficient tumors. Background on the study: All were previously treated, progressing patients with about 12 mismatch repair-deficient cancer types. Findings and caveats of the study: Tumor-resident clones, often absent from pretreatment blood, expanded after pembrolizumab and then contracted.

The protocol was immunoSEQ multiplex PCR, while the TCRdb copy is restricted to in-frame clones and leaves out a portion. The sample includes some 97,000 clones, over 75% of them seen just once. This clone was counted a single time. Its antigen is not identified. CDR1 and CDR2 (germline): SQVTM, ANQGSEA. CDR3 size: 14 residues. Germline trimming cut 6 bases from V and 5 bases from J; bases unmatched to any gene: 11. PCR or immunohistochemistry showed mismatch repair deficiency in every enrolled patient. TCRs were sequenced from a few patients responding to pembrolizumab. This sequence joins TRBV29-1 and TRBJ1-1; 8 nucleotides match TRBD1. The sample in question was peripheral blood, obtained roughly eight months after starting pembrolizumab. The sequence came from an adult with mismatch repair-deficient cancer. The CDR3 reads CSVVGSTGGTEAFF. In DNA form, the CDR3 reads TGCAGCGTCGTAGGGAGTACAGGGGGGACTGAAGCTTTCTTT.